This T cell receptor beta chain was found in a study of shared clonotypes between healthy human individuals. As concerns this clone: The sample contains more than one DNA sequence encoding this CDR3.

Germline V CDR1 and CDR2: MNHEY, SMNVEV (reference sequence). This CDR3 region has 11 residues. The V and J ends lost 5 bases and 4 bases respectively, with 6 bases between them. Positive CCR7 selection of CD45RO-negative cells yielded the naive CD8 cells, and terminally differentiated effector memory CD45RA+ cells were excluded. Generated by immunoSEQ multiplex PCR, the TCRdb table keeps only in-frame clones and is missing some. In the table there are 760,000 or so clones, about 96% of which are singletons. The chain joins TRBV27 to TRBJ2-7; the D is unclear. Sample: naive CD8+ T cells sorted from blood. The sequence was collected from a man aged 25 to 45 in good health. DNA of the CDR3: TGTGCCAGCAGTACCGGGTACGAGCAGTACTTC. It translates to CASSTGYEQYF.